Following are 10 T cell receptor beta chains from one sample sequenced in a study of blood T cell repertoires in COVID-19. Using immunoSEQ multiplex PCR, the repertoire was profiled, and TCRdb retains in-frame clones only, with some absent. This table holds over 65,000 clones, approximately 80% found once. Material: peripheral blood. Receptors originate from an elderly man with active COVID-19.

There are a few counts of this clone. The V and J genes are TRBV11-2 and TRBJ2-7; 14 positions agree with TRBD2. V was pared by 5 bases and J by 8 bases, with 11 bases of the junction left unmatched. The CDR3 runs 16 residues. Germline CDR1 is SGHAT and CDR2 is FQNNGV. The CDR3 nucleotides read TGTGCCAGCAGCCAAGGGACTAGCGGGGGCCAGTTTAAGCAGTACTTC. It codes for CASSQGTSGGQFKQYF.

The chain recombines TRBV7-6 with TRBJ2-5, with 9 nucleotides matching TRBD2. The length of the CDR3 is 16 residues. With 5 bases clipped from V and 7 bases from J, the junction kept 14 bases outside the gene matches. Germline CDR1 and CDR2: SGHVS and FNYEAQ. As DNA, the CDR3 is TGTGCCAGCAGCGCAAGCGGGGGGCTTAATATGGGGACCCAGTACTTC. Amino acids: CASSASGGLNMGTQYF. The full variable domain, its missing parts supplied by reference TRBV7-6 and TRBJ2-5, is GAGVSQSPRYKVTKRGQDVALRCDPISGHVSLYWYRQALGQGPEFLTYFNYEAQQDKSGLPNDRFSAERPEGSISTLTIQRTEQRDSAMYRCASSASGGLNMGTQYFGPGTRLLVL.

The J gene is TRBJ1-1, the V gene TRBV28; 9 nucleotides agree with TRBD1. The ends lost 3 bases at V and 5 bases at J; junction bases unmatched: 7. Germline CDR1 and CDR2: MDHEN and SYDVKM. The CDR3 covers 15 residues. The CDR3: CASSLSDRGLTEAFF. CDR3 nucleotide sequence: TGTGCCAGCAGTTTGTCGGACAGGGGCTTGACTGAAGCTTTCTTT.

This clone showed up just once. J is TRBJ2-1 and V is TRBV7-9, with a possible D match to TRBD2 (5 bases). V was trimmed by 5 bases and J by 0 bases, leaving 23 bases between them. The CDR3 runs 19 residues. Germline CDR1 and CDR2: SEHNR and FQNEAQ (reference sequence). The DNA for the CDR3 is TGTGCCAGCAGCCCAGGCACGTCACTAGGTCAGAGCTCCTACAATGAGCAGTTCTTC. This encodes CASSPGTSLGQSSYNEQFF.

The sample holds a few counts of this clone. The chain combines TRBV19 with TRBJ1-4; the D gene is possibly TRBD1 (6 bases). Trimming removed 8 bases at V and 8 bases at J, with 18 bases between. This CDR3 is built from 14 residues. In germline, CDR1 is LNHDA, CDR2 SQIVND (reference sequence). Written as DNA, the CDR3 is TGTGCCAGTCAGGGGAGAGGGGAGCGAGAAAAACTGTTTTTT. Encoded protein: CASQGRGEREKLFF.

The chain recombines TRBV29-1 with TRBJ2-2; 10 nucleotides match TRBD1. Trimming removed 3 bases from V and 2 bases from J; junction bases left unmatched: 6. Germline lookup yields CDR1 SQVTM and CDR2 ANQGSEA. The CDR3 is 16 amino acids. CDR3 bases: TGCAGCGTTGAGCGCCGGGACAGGGGTAACACCGGGGAGCTGTTTTTT. It yields the protein CSVERRDRGNTGELFF.

The chain couples TRBV9 to TRBJ1-2; 7 bases agree with TRBD1. Unmatched junction bases numbered 6, after V lost 0 bases and J lost 7 bases. Germline V gene lookup returns CDR1 SGDLS and CDR2 YYNGEE. CDR3 size: 14 residues. CDR3 sequence: CASSVAVGQTGYTF. The CDR3 nucleotides read TGTGCCAGCAGCGTAGCGGTGGGACAGACTGGCTACACCTTC.

This clone was detected only a few times. The chain uses TRBV10-3 and TRBJ1-3; no firm D call. Trimming removed 2 bases at V and 4 bases at J, with 24 bases between. Per germline, CDR1 ENHRY and CDR2 SYGVKD. The length of the CDR3 is 19 residues. CDR3 in amino acids: CAISEPYLPVDNSGNTIYF. The CDR3 nucleotides read TGTGCCATCAGTGAGCCCTATCTACCCGTCGACAATTCCGGAAACACCATATATTTT.

The chain employs TRBV19 and TRBJ2-5; D might be TRBD2 (6 bases). The CDR3 has 12 amino acids. Germline assignment: CDR1 LNHDA and CDR2 SQIVND (reference sequence). V was trimmed by 4 bases and J by 3 bases, leaving 6 bases between them. The CDR3 spells CASSRREETQYF. For the CDR3, the DNA is TGTGCCAGTAGTAGGAGGGAAGAGACCCAGTACTTC. Based on the CDR3 plus reference TRBV19 and TRBJ2-5, the full variable domain is DGGITQSPKYLFRKEGQNVTLSCEQNLNHDAMYWYRQDPGQGLRLIYYSQIVNDFQKGDIAEGYSVSREKKESFPLTVTSAQKNPTAFYLCASSRREETQYFGPGTRLLVL.

The chain joins TRBV5-4 to TRBJ1-3; D is ambiguous. This CDR3 has 15 amino acids. The V and J ends lost 1 base and 0 bases respectively, with 8 bases between them. Per germline, CDR1 SGHNT and CDR2 YYREEE (reference sequence). The CDR3 protein is CASSLNLNSGNTIYF. CDR3 DNA: TGTGCCAGCAGCTTGAACCTAAACTCTGGAAACACCATATATTTT.